The rows below give T cell receptor beta chains drawn from one sample of a study of blood T cells in healthy people across ages. MiXCR, run by TCRdb on the 5' RACE reads, gives a single entry per CDR3 protein. The data hold roughly 830,000 distinct CDR3 sequences, with approximately 59% observed a single time. The sequenced sample was blood. These receptors were collected from a man younger than 40 in good health. Both conserved end residues are part of each CDR3. Each record gives: CDR3 DNA, CDR3 protein, CDR3 length, J gene, D gene, clone size, V gene. D genes are given only for firm matches. Clone size is given for some rows only: seen once, a few or many times, or a class if the clone is expanded.

CDR3 DNA: TGTGCCAGCAGACCGGGACTATCCGACTACGAGCAGTACTTC; CDR3 protein: CASRPGLSDYEQYF; CDR3 length: 14; J gene: TRBJ2-7; D gene: TRBD2; clone size: NA; V gene: TRBV6-2/TRBV6-3
CDR3 DNA: TGTGCCACCAGTGATTCACATTCCGACGAGCAGTACTTC; CDR3 protein: CATSDSHSDEQYF; CDR3 length: 13; J gene: TRBJ2-7; D gene: NA; clone size: few; V gene: TRBV24-1
CDR3 DNA: TGTGCCAGCAGCCCCCTTTCGACTAGCGGGGGAGCGTACGAGCAGTACTTC; CDR3 protein: CASSPLSTSGGAYEQYF; CDR3 length: 17; J gene: TRBJ2-7; D gene: TRBD2; clone size: NA; V gene: TRBV7-6
CDR3 DNA: TGCAGTGCTAGAGATGTGGGGGGGACTTATGACGAGCAGTACTTC; CDR3 protein: CSARDVGGTYDEQYF; CDR3 length: 15; J gene: TRBJ2-7; D gene: TRBD2; clone size: NA; V gene: TRBV20-1
CDR3 DNA: TGTGCCAGCAGCTTAGTTGGGGGCCCAGATACGCAGTATTTT; CDR3 protein: CASSLVGGPDTQYF; CDR3 length: 14; J gene: TRBJ2-3; D gene: NA; clone size: few; V gene: TRBV7-3
CDR3 DNA: TGTGCCTGGAGTGTAGAGTACACTGAAGCTTTCTTT; CDR3 protein: CAWSVEYTEAFF; CDR3 length: 12; J gene: TRBJ1-1; D gene: NA; clone size: NA; V gene: TRBV30
CDR3 DNA: TGTGCCAGCAGCCAGACAGGACATCAAAATTCACCCCTCCACTTT; CDR3 protein: CASSQTGHQNSPLHF; CDR3 length: 15; J gene: TRBJ1-6; D gene: NA; clone size: NA; V gene: TRBV7-3
CDR3 DNA: TGTGCCAGCTCACGTCGGGGGACGGAAAGTCAAGAGACCCAGTACTTC; CDR3 protein: CASSRRGTESQETQYF; CDR3 length: 16; J gene: TRBJ2-5; D gene: NA; clone size: NA; V gene: TRBV18
CDR3 DNA: TGTGCCAGCGGGATCCGCTCCTACAATGAGCAGTTCTTC; CDR3 protein: CASGIRSYNEQFF; CDR3 length: 13; J gene: TRBJ2-1; D gene: NA; clone size: NA; V gene: TRBV12-3/TRBV12-4
CDR3 DNA: TGTGCCAGCACCGAGGAGTATCAGCCCCAGCATTTT; CDR3 protein: CASTEEYQPQHF; CDR3 length: 12; J gene: TRBJ1-5; D gene: NA; clone size: NA; V gene: TRBV28
CDR3 DNA: TGTGCCAGCATCGACCAAGGGACAGGAAGAAACATTCAGTACTTC; CDR3 protein: CASIDQGTGRNIQYF; CDR3 length: 15; J gene: TRBJ2-4; D gene: TRBD1; clone size: NA; V gene: TRBV6-5
CDR3 DNA: TGTGCCAGCAGCTTAAACTCCCTCGGGAACACTGAAGCTTTCTTT; CDR3 protein: CASSLNSLGNTEAFF; CDR3 length: 15; J gene: TRBJ1-1; D gene: NA; clone size: few; V gene: TRBV7-3
CDR3 DNA: TGCGCCAGCAGCCATGCCCCGGGACTAGGAGAGACCCAGTACTTC; CDR3 protein: CASSHAPGLGETQYF; CDR3 length: 15; J gene: TRBJ2-5; D gene: TRBD2; clone size: NA; V gene: TRBV4-3
CDR3 DNA: TGTGCCAGCAGCCGGGGGACACCGCAAGGAGGAACGCAGTATTTT; CDR3 protein: CASSRGTPQGGTQYF; CDR3 length: 15; J gene: TRBJ2-3; D gene: NA; clone size: NA; V gene: TRBV7-6
CDR3 DNA: TGTGCCATCAGTGAAATGGGGGGCAATCAGCCCCAGCATTTT; CDR3 protein: CAISEMGGNQPQHF; CDR3 length: 14; J gene: TRBJ1-5; D gene: NA; clone size: NA; V gene: TRBV10-3